This T cell receptor beta chain was captured in a study of T cell repertoires in cytomegalovirus infection (dated by TCRdb to the late 2010s). Background on the whole study: Donor HLA type was relevant to the analysis, as public TCR beta signatures indicated carriage of CMV infection together with the matching HLA type.

This clonotype occurred many times. Its binding antigen is unknown. Base qualities are not provided; no much larger clone lies one nucleotide away. Overall study outcomes, separate from this receptor: Cumulative frequency of public TCR beta family members discriminated carriers of CMV infection plus the relevant HLA type in this cohort and an independent 352-donor cohort. In the ex vivo response, HLA-C-restricted CMV-specific TCR beta clonotypes were dominant, and in two of eight donors the single most frequent clonotype came from this HLA-C-restricted group.

Instrument used: Illumina HiSeq 1500. Using fastp at Q25 and MiXCR, TCRdb reprocessed the public reads and kept productive beta chains. A single entry per CDR3 protein holds the most common genes and DNA from its merged rows. A total of around 130,000 distinct CDR3 sequences appear in this sample, roughly 9% of them only once. 10% of the sample goes to the ten largest clones. The CDR3 starts with the cysteine, ends with the phenylalanine, and has 14 residues. Of the read, only the CDR3 DNA is kept; its 42 bases are in frame from base 1. CDR1 and CDR2 are read off the germline V gene as MNHEY and SVGEGT. V lost 10 bases and J lost 2 bases; the stretch between them is 14 bases long.

This sequence uses TRBV6-2 or TRBV6-3 and TRBJ2-2; the D element could tentatively be TRBD1 or TRBD2, as 5 bases agree for each. This sequence originates from a human donor in good health (CMV status not recorded). Some clones in this sample may be carry-over from other donors' samples. The specimen was PBMCs. The CDR3 protein: CATRWGSNTGELFF. The sequence in DNA is TGTGCCACCAGGTGGGGGAGTAACACCGGGGAGCTGTTTTTT.